This T cell receptor (beta chain) was sequenced in a study of Ad26.COV2.S vaccination and SARS-CoV-2 variants (dated by TCRdb to about 2021). With regard to the full study: Donors in the vaccine arm were drawn from COV1001, a multicentre, randomized, double-blind, placebo-controlled phase I-IIa trial testing Ad26.COV2.S in healthy adults. Dosing of Ad26.COV2.S was intramuscular, at either 5x10^10 or 1x10^11 viral particles, delivered as one shot or as two shots spaced 56 days apart. The specificity and breadth of SARS-CoV-2-reactive T cell receptors after Ad26.COV2.S vaccination were assessed by TCRbeta repertoire sequencing. A total of 32 samples were included in the TCR-sequenced set, comprising around 19 Ad26.COV2.S vaccine recipients, 5 placebo recipients and 8 SARS-CoV-2 convalescent individuals. Trial participants were randomized into five groups of five: low-dose or high-dose Ad26.COV2.S given once or twice, or placebo on both occasions. Investigators remained blinded to trial group allocation during experiments and outcome assessment.

The immunoSEQ Assay was used to sequence TCRbeta CDR3 regions. After extraction, genomic DNA underwent amplification by bias-controlled multiplex PCR, followed by high-throughput sequencing. In the paper's pipeline: To quantify the absolute abundance of every unique TCRbeta CDR3 region, sequences were collapsed and filtered. T cell fraction was estimated by normalization of TCRbeta template counts to usable DNA, with usable DNA being measured through amplification of reference genes present in all nucleated cells. Repertoire TCRs were annotated as SARS-CoV-2-specific by exact matching of V gene, CDR3 amino acid sequence and J gene to a known reactive TCR set. The reference SARS-CoV-2 TCR set came from MIRA and was filtered for enrichment in COVID-19-positive ImmuneCODE repertoires, removing public or cross-reactive TCRs. Using the MIRA antigens, annotated TCRs were further analysed by specific ORF or by position within an ORF. Breadth was defined as the number of annotated unique rearrangements divided by the total number of unique productive rearrangements, and depth was defined as the summed frequency of the annotated unique rearrangements. Group comparisons of TCR breadth used two-sided Wilcoxon rank-sum tests. TCRdb holds this immuneACCESS table with in-frame rearrangements only. Some clones are missing; in checked studies, unresolved V genes explain under half, and the rest has no known cause. V, J and clone size were drawn from that table, and D and trimming were deduced from the DNA. The sample contains roughly 350,000 clones, 88% of them found a single time. Of the sample, 6.4% is held by the ten largest clones.

General findings and caveats noted by the study authors: Substantial breadth of spike-specific CD8+ and CD4+ T cell responses was reported after vaccination. Compared with placebo recipients, Ad26.COV2.S recipients showed higher spike-specific TCR breadth (P = 0.0014). Comparing responses between vaccine doses or regimens was not something the study was powered to do. According to the authors, total T cell responses may have been underestimated by the TCR breadth and depth analyses. Vaccine and placebo recipients had comparable non-spike TCR breadth, which fits with the vaccine containing only spike.

A note on this clone: This receptor's antigen is unknown. No base qualities exist here, and no much larger clone lies one base off it.

Per the germline V gene, MDHEN is the CDR1 and SYDVKM is the CDR2. The CDR3, from cysteine to phenylalanine, totals 13 residues. Only the CDR3 region is kept as DNA, spanning 39 bases read in frame from base 1. The junction shows trimming of 6 bases on V and 7 bases on J, and the gene matches do not reach 8 bases of it. The treatment or condition label, as the study defines it: some 20 received Ad26.COV2.S at low or high dose, single or two shots; roughly five received placebo; per-sample allocation not given. Repertoires of vaccine and placebo recipients were sequenced from samples taken on day 63 after the first injection. Between 29 July and 7 August 2020, Cohort 1b enrolled 20 to 30 adults aged 18-55 years at one site in Boston, USA. Ad26.COV2.S was a replication-incompetent adenovirus type 26 vector that expressed a prefusion-stabilized SARS-CoV-2 spike protein derived from the original Wuhan strain.

This clonotype originated in a person between 18 and 60 years old who received the Ad26.COV2.S COVID-19 vaccine or a placebo. Sequences were derived from peripheral blood, sampled in a trial of Ad26.COV2.S vaccine versus placebo. The V gene is TRBV28 and the J gene is TRBJ2-7; 8 bases in the junction line up with TRBD1. The CDR3 in this case is CASRSQGAREQYF. The nucleotides are TGTGCCAGCAGATCCCAGGGGGCGAGGGAGCAGTACTTC.